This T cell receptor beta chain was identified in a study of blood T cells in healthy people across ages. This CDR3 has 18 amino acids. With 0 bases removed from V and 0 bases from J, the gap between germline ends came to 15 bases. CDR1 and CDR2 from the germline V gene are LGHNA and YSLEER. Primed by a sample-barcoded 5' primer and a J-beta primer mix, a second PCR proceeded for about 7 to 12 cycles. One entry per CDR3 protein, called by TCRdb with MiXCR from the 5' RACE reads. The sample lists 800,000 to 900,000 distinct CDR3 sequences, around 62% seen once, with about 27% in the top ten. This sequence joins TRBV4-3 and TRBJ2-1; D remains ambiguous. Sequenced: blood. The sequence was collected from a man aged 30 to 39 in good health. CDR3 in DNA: TGCGCCAGCAGCCAAGAACCTTCACCCGTGAGCTCCTACAATGAGCAGTTCTTC. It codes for CASSQEPSPVSSYNEQFF.